This TCR beta chain was sequenced for a study of blood T cell repertoires in COVID-19. This clone came up a few times. Libraries were prepared by immunoSEQ multiplex PCR; TCRdb keeps only in-frame clonotypes and omits some of them. Of 140,000 to 150,000 clones listed, 80% to 90% are singletons. The V end lost 6 bases, the J end lost 4 bases, and 15 bases lay between the germline ends. This CDR3 is 14 amino acids long. Germline loops: CDR1 LGHDT, CDR2 YNNKEL (reference sequence). Material for sequencing was peripheral blood. The chain has TRBV3-1 (or the pseudogene TRBV3-2) and TRBJ1-2; D may be TRBD1 (5 bases). The receptor was isolated from a woman aged 55-75 years with active COVID-19. CDR3 nucleotide sequence: TGTGCCAGCAGGTCCCTTGACAGCACCTATGGCTACACCTTC. It codes for CASRSLDSTYGYTF.